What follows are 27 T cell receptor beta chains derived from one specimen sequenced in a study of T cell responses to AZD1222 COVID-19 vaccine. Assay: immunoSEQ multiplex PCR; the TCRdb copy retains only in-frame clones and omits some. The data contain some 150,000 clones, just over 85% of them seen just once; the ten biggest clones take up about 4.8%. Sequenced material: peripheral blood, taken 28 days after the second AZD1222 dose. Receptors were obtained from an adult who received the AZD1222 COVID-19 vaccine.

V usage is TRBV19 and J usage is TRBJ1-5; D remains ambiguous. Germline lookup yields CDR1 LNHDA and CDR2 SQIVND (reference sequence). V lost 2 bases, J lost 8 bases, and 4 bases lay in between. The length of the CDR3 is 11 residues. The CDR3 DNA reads TGTGCCAGTAGTATAAAGGAGCCCCAGCATTTT. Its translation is CASSIKEPQHF.

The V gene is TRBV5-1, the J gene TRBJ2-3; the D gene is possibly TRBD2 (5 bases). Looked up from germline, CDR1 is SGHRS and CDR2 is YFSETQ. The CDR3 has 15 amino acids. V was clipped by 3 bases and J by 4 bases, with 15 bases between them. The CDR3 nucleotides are TGCGCCAGCAGCTGGGCGGCAGCCGGGGCAGATACGCAGTATTTT. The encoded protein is CASSWAAAGADTQYF.

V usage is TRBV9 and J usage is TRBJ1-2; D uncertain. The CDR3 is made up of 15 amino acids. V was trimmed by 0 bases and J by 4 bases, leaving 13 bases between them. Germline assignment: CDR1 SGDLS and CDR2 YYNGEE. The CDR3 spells CASSVDSWVGYGYTF. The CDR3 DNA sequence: TGTGCCAGCAGCGTAGATTCTTGGGTGGGCTATGGCTACACCTTC.

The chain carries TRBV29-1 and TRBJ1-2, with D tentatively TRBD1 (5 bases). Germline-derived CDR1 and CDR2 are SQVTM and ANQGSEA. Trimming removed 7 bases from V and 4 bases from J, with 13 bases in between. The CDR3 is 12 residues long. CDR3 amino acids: CSAGSESYGYTF. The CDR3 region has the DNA TGCAGCGCAGGGTCCGAGAGCTATGGCTACACCTTC. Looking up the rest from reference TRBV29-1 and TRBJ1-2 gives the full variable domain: SAVISQKPSRDICQRGTSLTIQCQVDSQVTMMFWYRQQPGQSLTLIATANQGSEATYESGFVIDKFPISRPNLTFSTLTVSNMSPEDSSIYLCSAGSESYGYTFGSGTRLTVV.

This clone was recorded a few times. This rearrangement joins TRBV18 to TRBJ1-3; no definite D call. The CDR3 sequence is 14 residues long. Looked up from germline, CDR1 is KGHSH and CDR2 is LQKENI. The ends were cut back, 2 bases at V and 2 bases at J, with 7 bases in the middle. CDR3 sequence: CASSPKETGNTIYF. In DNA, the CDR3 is TGTGCCAGCTCACCAAAGGAAACTGGAAACACCATATATTTT.

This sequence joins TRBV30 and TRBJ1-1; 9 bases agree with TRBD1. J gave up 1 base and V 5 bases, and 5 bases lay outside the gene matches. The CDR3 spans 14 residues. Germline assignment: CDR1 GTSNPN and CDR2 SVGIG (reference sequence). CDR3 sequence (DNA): TGTGCCTGGCAACAGGGGGCGGAGAACACTGAAGCTTTCTTT. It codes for CAWQQGAENTEAFF.

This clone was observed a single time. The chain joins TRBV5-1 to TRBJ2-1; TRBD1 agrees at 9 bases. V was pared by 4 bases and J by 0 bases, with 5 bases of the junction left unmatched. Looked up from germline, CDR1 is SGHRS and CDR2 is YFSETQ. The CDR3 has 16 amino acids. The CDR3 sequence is CASSGTGPSSYNEQFF. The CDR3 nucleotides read TGCGCCAGCAGCGGGACAGGGCCCAGCTCCTACAATGAGCAGTTCTTC.

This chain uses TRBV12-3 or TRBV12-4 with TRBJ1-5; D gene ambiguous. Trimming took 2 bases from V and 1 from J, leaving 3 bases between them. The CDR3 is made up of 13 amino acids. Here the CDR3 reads CASSLNSNQPQHF. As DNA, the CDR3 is TGTGCCAGCAGTTTAAACAGCAATCAGCCCCAGCATTTT.

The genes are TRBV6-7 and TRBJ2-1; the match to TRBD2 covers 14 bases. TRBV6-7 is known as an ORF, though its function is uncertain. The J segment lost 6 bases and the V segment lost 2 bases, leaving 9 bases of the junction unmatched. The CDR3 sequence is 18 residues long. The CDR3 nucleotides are TGTGCCAGCAGTTACGTCGGGACTAGCGGGAGAAGTAGCAATGAGCAGTTCTTC. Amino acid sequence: CASSYVGTSGRSSNEQFF.

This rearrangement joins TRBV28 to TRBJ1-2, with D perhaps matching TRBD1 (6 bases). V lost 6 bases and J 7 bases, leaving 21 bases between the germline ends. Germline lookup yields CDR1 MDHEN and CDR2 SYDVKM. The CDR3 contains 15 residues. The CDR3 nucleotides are TGTGCCAGCAGGCCCGCCCCCGGAGGAGGGGGTGGCTACACCTTC. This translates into CASRPAPGGGGGYTF.

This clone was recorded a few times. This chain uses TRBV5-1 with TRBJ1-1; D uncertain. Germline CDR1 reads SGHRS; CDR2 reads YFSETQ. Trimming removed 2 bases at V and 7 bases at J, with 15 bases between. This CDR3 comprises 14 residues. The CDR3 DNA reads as TGCGCCAGCAGCTTAGAGGGCGGTATTGGTGAAGCTTTCTTT. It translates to CASSLEGGIGEAFF.

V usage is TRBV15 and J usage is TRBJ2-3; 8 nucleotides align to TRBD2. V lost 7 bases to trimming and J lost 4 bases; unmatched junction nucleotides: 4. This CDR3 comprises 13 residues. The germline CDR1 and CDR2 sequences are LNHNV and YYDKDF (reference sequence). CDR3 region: CATTGGVADTQYF. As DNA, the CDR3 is TGTGCCACCACGGGGGGGGTGGCAGATACGCAGTATTTT. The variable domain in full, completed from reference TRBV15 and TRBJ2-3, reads DAMVIQNPRYQVTQFGKPVTLSCSQTLNHNVMYWYQQKSSQAPKLLFHYYDKDFNNEADTPDNFQSRRPNTSFCFLDIRSPGLGDTAMYLCATTGGVADTQYFGPGTRLTVL.

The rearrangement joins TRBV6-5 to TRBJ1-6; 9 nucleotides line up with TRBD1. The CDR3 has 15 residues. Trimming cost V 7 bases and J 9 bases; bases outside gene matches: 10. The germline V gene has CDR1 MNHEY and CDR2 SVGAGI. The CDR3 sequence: CASTRPGQGTSPLHF. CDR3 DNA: TGTGCCAGCACTCGACCGGGACAGGGTACTTCACCCCTCCACTTT.

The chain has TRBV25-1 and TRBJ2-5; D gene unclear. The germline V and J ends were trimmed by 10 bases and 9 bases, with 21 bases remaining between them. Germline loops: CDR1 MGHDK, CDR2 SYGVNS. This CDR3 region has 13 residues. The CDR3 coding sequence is TGTGCCACCTTTAGCCCCCACGCGGACCCCCAGTACTTC. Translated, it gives CATFSPHADPQYF.

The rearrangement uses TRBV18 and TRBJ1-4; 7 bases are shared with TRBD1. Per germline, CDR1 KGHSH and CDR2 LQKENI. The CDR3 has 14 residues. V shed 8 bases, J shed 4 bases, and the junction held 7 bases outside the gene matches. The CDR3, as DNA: TGTGCCAGCCTCGGGACAGAGTATAATGAAAAACTGTTTTTT. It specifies CASLGTEYNEKLFF.

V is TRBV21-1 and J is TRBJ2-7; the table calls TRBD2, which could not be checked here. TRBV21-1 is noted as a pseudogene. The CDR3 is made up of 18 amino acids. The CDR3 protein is CASSKQPQGRVHSYEQYF. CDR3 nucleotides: TGTGCCAGCAGCAAACAGCCCCAAGGGCGGGTCCACTCCTACGAGCAGTACTTC.

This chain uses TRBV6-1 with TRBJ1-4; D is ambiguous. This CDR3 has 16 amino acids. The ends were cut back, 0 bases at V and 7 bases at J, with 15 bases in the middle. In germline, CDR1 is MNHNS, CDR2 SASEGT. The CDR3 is CASSEALMMAGEKLFF. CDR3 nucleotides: TGTGCCAGCAGTGAAGCCCTGATGATGGCGGGTGAAAAACTGTTTTTT.

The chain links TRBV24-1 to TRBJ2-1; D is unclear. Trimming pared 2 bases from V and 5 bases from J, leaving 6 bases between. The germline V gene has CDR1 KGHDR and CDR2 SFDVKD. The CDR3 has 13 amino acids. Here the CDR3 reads CATSDSPNNEQFF. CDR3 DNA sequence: TGTGCCACCAGTGATTCGCCTAACAATGAGCAGTTCTTC.

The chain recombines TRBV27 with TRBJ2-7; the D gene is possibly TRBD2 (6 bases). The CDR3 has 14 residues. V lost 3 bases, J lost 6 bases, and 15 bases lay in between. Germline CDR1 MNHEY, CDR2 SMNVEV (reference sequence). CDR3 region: CASSLAGSAVEQYF. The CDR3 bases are TGTGCCAGCAGTTTGGCCGGGAGTGCAGTCGAGCAGTACTTC.

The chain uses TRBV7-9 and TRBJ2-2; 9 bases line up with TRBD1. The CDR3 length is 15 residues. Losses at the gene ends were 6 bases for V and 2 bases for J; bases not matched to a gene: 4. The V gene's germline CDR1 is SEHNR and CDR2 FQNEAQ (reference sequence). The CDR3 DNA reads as TGTGCCAGCAGACGGACAGGGGTCAACACCGGGGAGCTGTTTTTT. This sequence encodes CASRRTGVNTGELFF.

CDR3 residues: CALRGGNTIYF. CDR3 in DNA: TGTGCGCTCAGGGGTGGAAACACCATATATTTT. The genes are TRBV12-3 or TRBV12-4 and TRBJ1-3; D perhaps matches TRBD1 (6 bases). The CDR3 extends over 11 amino acids.

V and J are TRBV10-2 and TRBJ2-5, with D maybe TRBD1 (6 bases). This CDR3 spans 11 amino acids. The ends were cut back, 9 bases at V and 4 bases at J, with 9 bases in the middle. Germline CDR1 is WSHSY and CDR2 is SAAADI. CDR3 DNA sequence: TGCGCCAGTGAAGGGGGAGAGACCCAGTACTTC. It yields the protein CASEGGETQYF.

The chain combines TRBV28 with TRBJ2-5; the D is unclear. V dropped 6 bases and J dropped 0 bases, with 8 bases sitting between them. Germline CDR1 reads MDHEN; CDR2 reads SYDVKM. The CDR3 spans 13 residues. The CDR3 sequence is CASRSRNQETQYF. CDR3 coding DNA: TGTGCCAGCAGATCGCGTAACCAAGAGACCCAGTACTTC.

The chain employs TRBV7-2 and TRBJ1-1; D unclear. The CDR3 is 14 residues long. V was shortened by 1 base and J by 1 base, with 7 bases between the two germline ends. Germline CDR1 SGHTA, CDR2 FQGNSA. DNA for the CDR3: TGTGCCAGCAGCTTAGAAGGGAAGAACACTGAAGCTTTCTTT. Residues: CASSLEGKNTEAFF.

The CDR3 DNA reads TGTGCCAGCTCACCGGGGCCCGGCGAAACGTACTTC. Protein product: CASSPGPGETYF. The chain carries TRBV18 and TRBJ2-7; possibly TRBD1 for D (5 bases). V lost 3 bases, J lost 12 bases, and 15 bases lay in between. Germline V gene sequence: CDR1 KGHSH, CDR2 LQKENI. This CDR3 region has 12 residues.

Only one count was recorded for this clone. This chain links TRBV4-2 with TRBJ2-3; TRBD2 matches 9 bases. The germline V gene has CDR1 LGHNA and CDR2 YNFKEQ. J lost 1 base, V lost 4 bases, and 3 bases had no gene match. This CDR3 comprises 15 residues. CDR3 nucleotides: TGTGCCAGCAGCCCCCGGACTAGCGGCACAGATACGCAGTATTTT. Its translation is CASSPRTSGTDTQYF.

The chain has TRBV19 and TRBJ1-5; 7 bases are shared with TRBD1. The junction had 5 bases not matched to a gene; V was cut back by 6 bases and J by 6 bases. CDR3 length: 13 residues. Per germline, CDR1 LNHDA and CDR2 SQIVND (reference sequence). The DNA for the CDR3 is TGTGCCAGTAGCGACAGGGAAGGTCAGCCCCAGCATTTT. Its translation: CASSDREGQPQHF.